The entry that follows covers one TCR beta chain sequence. Its cognate antigen is unknown. This was a deep-level run. Only in-frame clones appear in the TCRdb table, and some are missing; sequencing was by immunoSEQ multiplex PCR. This table has roughly 2.2 million clones, over 85% appearing once. The CD4+ fraction was divided into a CD45RA+ naive subset and a CD45RA-negative memory subset. The sample is drawn from a study of shared clonotypes between healthy human individuals. Study-level points and caveats: Blood was the only sampled material, and tissue repertoires likely differ. Naive CD4 clonotypes were shared across several donors at about 5%.

The CDR3 has 15 amino acids. The germline V gene encodes CDR1 MDHEN and CDR2 SYDVKM. The V segment lost 8 bases and the J segment 2 bases; nucleotides outside the gene matches: 11. The sequencing sample was made of naive CD4+ T cells from PBMCs. As for subset: CD45RA+ positively selected. The J gene is TRBJ2-5, the V gene TRBV28, with TRBD2 matching 7 bases. This receptor was identified in a man aged 18 to 29 in good health. Some clones in this sample may be carry-over from other donors' samples. CDR3 sequence reads: CASRWSGAGQETQYF. CDR3 DNA: TGTGCCAGCCGGTGGAGCGGAGCGGGGCAAGAGACCCAGTACTTC. The entire variable domain, with the rest obtained from reference TRBV28 and TRBJ2-5, is as follows: DVKVTQSSRYLVKRTGEKVFLECVQDMDHENMFWYRQDPGLGLRLIYFSYDVKMKEKGDIPEGYSVSREKKERFSLILESASTNQTSMYLCASRWSGAGQETQYFGPGTRLLVL.